The rows below give T cell receptor beta chains drawn from one sample of a study of T-cell reconstitution after alpha-beta-depleted transplantation in children. Each CDR3 protein gets one entry after TCRdb re-called the PCR reads with MiXCR. The sample consists of around 380,000 distinct CDR3 sequences, roughly 11% of them appearing once. Source: PBMCs from the stem cell graft donor, taken from the stem cell graft. Every receptor here comes from a human donor who donated a stem cell graft to a child with acute myeloid leukemia. The CDR3 runs from the conserved cysteine through the conserved F or W. The D gene is left open where the match is weak. Size values are once, few and many counts, or a class for expanded clones, and some rows have none.

d_gene	v_gene	abundance	j_gene	CDR3aa	CDR3nt
TRBD2	TRBV20-1	few	TRBJ2-5	CSAGTSGSGETQYF	TGCAGTGCTGGGACTAGCGGGAGCGGAGAGACCCAGTACTTC
TRBD2	TRBV6-5	NA	TRBJ2-2	CASSYGGAGELFF	TGTGCCAGCAGTTACGGGGGGGCCGGGGAGCTGTTTTTT
TRBD1	TRBV15	NA	TRBJ2-7	CATRVDRASYEQYF	TGTGCCACCAGGGTTGACAGGGCCTCTTACGAGCAGTACTTC
NA	TRBV5-4	few	TRBJ2-5	CASSLAVDQETQYF	TGTGCCAGCAGCTTGGCCGTGGACCAAGAGACCCAGTACTTC
NA	TRBV6-2/TRBV6-3	few	TRBJ1-2	CASSFPLASETESYTF	TGTGCCAGCAGTTTCCCTCTGGCCAGCGAGACGGAGAGCTACACCTTC
NA	TRBV9	NA	TRBJ2-5	CASSVDGVTQYF	TGTGCCAGCAGCGTAGACGGGGTGACCCAGTACTTC
NA	TRBV6-5	few	TRBJ1-2	CASSYQAGKYGYTF	TGTGCCAGCAGTTACCAGGCAGGGAAATATGGCTACACCTTC
TRBD2	TRBV29-1	NA	TRBJ2-3	CSVGPSGVTDTQYF	TGCAGCGTTGGACCTAGCGGGGTGACAGATACGCAGTATTTT
NA	TRBV6-4	NA	TRBJ1-1	CASSEGPTGYTEAFF	TGTGCCAGCAGTGAAGGCCCCACGGGGTACACTGAAGCTTTCTTT
NA	TRBV28	once	TRBJ2-1	CARGPGPSYNEQFF	TGTGCCAGGGGCCCGGGGCCCTCCTACAATGAGCAGTTCTTC
TRBD1	TRBV12-3/TRBV12-4	NA	TRBJ2-3	CASSSHTGGPRDTQYF	TGTGCCAGCAGTTCTCATACAGGGGGGCCTAGGGATACGCAGTATTTT
TRBD2	TRBV12-3/TRBV12-4	NA	TRBJ2-1	CASSPGTSGSPNEEFF	TGTGCCAGCAGTCCAGGGACTAGCGGGAGTCCCAATGAGGAGTTCTTC
TRBD2	TRBV7-2	NA	TRBJ2-7	CASSSTSGSSSYEQYF	TGTGCCAGCAGCTCGACTAGCGGCTCTAGCTCCTACGAGCAGTACTTC
TRBD2	TRBV15	few	TRBJ2-7	CATSRDIGTSGYEQYF	TGTGCCACCAGCAGAGATATCGGGACTAGCGGATACGAGCAGTACTTC
NA	TRBV30	many	TRBJ2-2	CAWAPRTGELFF	TGTGCCTGGGCCCCGAGAACCGGGGAGCTGTTTTTT
NA	TRBV3-1	NA	TRBJ2-5	CASSHPGRHQETQYF	TGTGCCAGCAGCCATCCGGGGCGCCACCAAGAGACCCAGTACTTC
NA	TRBV12-3/TRBV12-4	few	TRBJ2-3	CASSYGADTDTQYF	TGTGCCAGCAGTTATGGGGCTGACACAGATACGCAGTATTTT
NA	TRBV3-1	few	TRBJ1-4	CASSQEGGKLFF	TGTGCCAGCAGCCAAGAGGGGGGAAAACTGTTTTTT
TRBD2	TRBV7-9	few	TRBJ2-1	CASRPPGGPYNEQFF	TGTGCCAGCAGACCCCCGGGAGGCCCCTACAATGAGCAGTTCTTC
TRBD1	TRBV20-1	NA	TRBJ1-1	CSARAGQGRTEAFF	TGCAGTGCTAGAGCCGGACAGGGGAGAACTGAAGCTTTCTTT
NA	TRBV6-1	once	TRBJ2-1	CASSVGHTRYNEQFF	TGTGCCAGCAGTGTGGGACACACAAGATACAATGAGCAGTTCTTC
NA	TRBV10-3	NA	TRBJ2-2	CAAAWGAGELFF	TGTGCCGCCGCATGGGGGGCCGGGGAGCTGTTTTTT
NA	TRBV9	few	TRBJ2-1	CASTPGLYDYNEQFF	TGTGCCAGCACACCCGGCCTGTATGACTACAATGAGCAGTTCTTC
NA	TRBV29-1	NA	TRBJ2-4	CSGSRGGKNIQYF	TGCAGCGGTTCCAGGGGAGGCAAAAACATTCAGTACTTC
TRBD1	TRBV12-3/TRBV12-4	few	TRBJ2-3	CASRQGRDTQYF	TGTGCCAGCAGACAGGGGCGAGATACGCAGTATTTT
NA	TRBV7-3	many	TRBJ2-3	CASSSGASTDTQYF	TGTGCCAGCAGCTCCGGGGCGTCGACAGATACGCAGTATTTT
TRBD2	TRBV18	few	TRBJ2-7	CASSPGVAGGRSYEQYF	TGTGCCAGCTCACCCGGCGTAGCGGGAGGACGCTCCTACGAGCAGTACTTC
TRBD1	TRBV9	NA	TRBJ2-7	CASSGTGGFYEQYF	TGTGCCAGCAGCGGGACAGGGGGCTTCTACGAGCAGTACTTC
TRBD1	TRBV10-3	NA	TRBJ2-2	CAISGQDGTGELFF	TGTGCCATCTCAGGACAGGATGGCACCGGGGAGCTGTTTTTT
NA	TRBV20-1	many	TRBJ2-3	CSASVEGSTDTQYF	TGCAGTGCTAGTGTAGAGGGAAGCACAGATACGCAGTATTTT
NA	TRBV10-3	NA	TRBJ2-2	CATTDRTNTGELFF	TGTGCCACAACAGACAGGACGAACACCGGGGAGCTGTTTTTT
NA	TRBV5-1	NA	TRBJ1-4	CASSPEQGLSEKLFF	TGCGCCAGCAGCCCGGAACAGGGCCTGAGTGAAAAACTGTTTTTT
NA	TRBV5-1	few	TRBJ2-2	CASSRVADLTGELFF	TGCGCCAGCAGCCGCGTAGCGGACCTCACCGGGGAGCTGTTTTTT
TRBD1	TRBV29-1	few	TRBJ2-7	CSTQDRVTYEQYF	TGCAGCACACAGGACAGGGTGACCTACGAGCAGTACTTC
TRBD1	TRBV9	NA	TRBJ2-5	CASGVEGQGQTQYF	TGTGCCAGCGGCGTAGAAGGACAGGGTCAGACCCAGTACTTC
NA	TRBV4-1	NA	TRBJ2-7	CASSQDLASVYEQYF	TGCGCCAGCAGCCAAGACCTCGCTAGCGTGTACGAGCAGTACTTC